One and the same sample provided the 23 T cell receptor beta chains below, sequenced in a study of blood T cell repertoires in COVID-19. TCRdb's table, derived via immunoSEQ multiplex PCR, lists solely in-frame clones and lacks some. The data contain roughly 71,000 clones, 84% of them singletons. The sequenced sample consisted of peripheral blood. These receptors were collected from a man between 45 and 60 years old with active COVID-19.

This clone was detected only once. The chain employs TRBV3-1 (or the pseudogene TRBV3-2) and TRBJ2-3; D is perhaps TRBD2 (7 bases). The V end lost 10 bases, the J end lost 5 bases, and 13 bases lay between the germline ends. There are 12 residues in the CDR3. Germline V CDR1 and CDR2: LGHDT, YNNKEL (reference sequence). Here the CDR3 DNA reads TGTGCCACCCGGGGGGCGGGAGATACGCAGTATTTT. This gives the protein CATRGAGDTQYF.

The chain joins TRBV18 to TRBJ2-7, with 12 bases lining up with TRBD1. V dropped 4 bases and J dropped 9; count of bases not matched to a gene: 1. The CDR3 length is 12 residues. Per the germline V gene, CDR1 is KGHSH and CDR2 is LQKENI. The CDR3 is CASSRDRGRQYF. CDR3 DNA: TGTGCCAGCTCACGGGACAGGGGGCGGCAGTACTTC. The entire variable domain, with the rest obtained from reference TRBV18 and TRBJ2-7, is as follows: NAGVMQNPRHLVRRRGQEARLRCSPMKGHSHVYWYRQLPEEGLKFMVYLQKENIIDESGMPKERFSAEFPKEGPSILRIQQVVRGDSAAYFCASSRDRGRQYFGPGTRLTVT.

The chain recombines TRBV10-3 with TRBJ1-2; possibly TRBD1 for D (5 bases). CDR1 is ENHRY and CDR2 is SYGVKD in the germline V gene. The length of the CDR3 is 14 residues. Trimming cost V 4 bases and J 4 bases, with 13 bases left between them. CDR3 amino acids: CAISGPQVTYGYTF. In DNA form, the CDR3 reads TGTGCCATCAGTGGGCCACAGGTCACCTATGGCTACACCTTC.

J is TRBJ2-2 and V is TRBV14; D call uncertain. Deletions cut 0 bases from V and 6 bases from J, with 11 bases between. CDR1 SGHDN and CDR2 FVKESK come from the germline V gene. The CDR3 loop spans 15 amino acids. The CDR3 DNA follows: TGTGCCAGCAGCCAAGATCGCTTACCGGCCGGGGAGCTGTTTTTT. Protein product: CASSQDRLPAGELFF.

This clone was counted a single time. The V gene is TRBV4-2, the J gene TRBJ2-5; D remains ambiguous. Per germline, CDR1 LGHNA and CDR2 YNFKEQ. The CDR3 spans 14 residues. With 1 base removed from V and 5 bases from J, the gap between germline ends came to 11 bases. The CDR3 region is CASSQGTVSETQYF. In DNA, the CDR3 is TGTGCCAGCAGCCAAGGAACAGTTTCTGAGACCCAGTACTTC.

The chain's CDR3 is CASTQGQGKFF. As DNA, the CDR3 is TGTGCCAGCACCCAGGGACAGGGGAAGTTCTTC. The chain is built from TRBV12-3 or TRBV12-4 and TRBJ2-1; 10 bases match TRBD1. With 7 bases clipped from V and 14 bases from J, the junction kept 5 bases outside the gene matches. This CDR3 region has 11 residues.

The chain is built from TRBV5-4 and TRBJ2-5, with 8 bases fitting TRBD2. The germline CDR1 and CDR2 sequences are SGHNT and YYREEE (reference sequence). J was trimmed by 5 bases and V by 7 bases; bases with no gene match: 13. This CDR3 region has 15 residues. CDR3 sequence reads: CASGSREAPRETQYF. CDR3 nucleotide sequence: TGTGCCAGCGGGTCGCGGGAGGCCCCCCGGGAGACCCAGTACTTC.

This clone occurred a few times. CDR3 protein: CASSHPGGDYGYTF. The DNA for the CDR3 is TGTGCCAGCAGCCATCCAGGGGGCGACTATGGCTACACCTTC. The chain couples TRBV7-9 to TRBJ1-2; 8 bases fit TRBD1. The J segment lost 3 bases and the V segment lost 5 bases, leaving 5 bases of the junction unmatched. The CDR3 is 14 residues long. Germline loops: CDR1 SEHNR, CDR2 FQNEAQ (reference sequence).

The V call is TRBV7-9, the J call TRBJ2-5; 8 nucleotides agree with TRBD1. J gave up 0 bases and V 4 bases, and 7 bases lay outside the gene matches. Germline assignment: CDR1 SEHNR and CDR2 FQNEAQ (reference sequence). The CDR3 runs to 16 residues. CDR3 region: CASSSAGTGYQETQYF. The CDR3 DNA is TGTGCCAGCAGCTCGGCCGGGACAGGATACCAAGAGACCCAGTACTTC. Supplemented by reference TRBV7-9 and TRBJ2-5, the full variable domain reads DTGVSQNPRHKITKRGQNVTFRCDPISEHNRLYWYRQTLGQGPEFLTYFQNEAQLEKSRLLSDRFSAERPKGSFSTLEIQRTEQGDSAMYLCASSSAGTGYQETQYFGPGTRLLVL.

The CDR3 region is CASSKGTSGSTDTQYF. The CDR3 DNA is TGTGCCAGCAGCAAGGGGACTAGCGGGAGCACAGATACGCAGTATTTT. This sequence joins TRBV21-1 and TRBJ2-3; the table's D call of TRBD2 was not tested on the DNA. TRBV21-1 is shown as a pseudogene. The CDR3 totals 16 residues.

This chain uses TRBV18 with TRBJ2-3, with 9 bases aligning to TRBD1. Looked up from germline, CDR1 is KGHSH and CDR2 is LQKENI. The V and J ends lost 2 bases and 4 bases, in that order; junction bases with no gene match: 7. CDR3 size: 16 residues. Here the CDR3 reads CASSPMVGQGPDTQYF. The CDR3 DNA reads TGTGCCAGCTCACCAATGGTGGGACAGGGCCCAGATACGCAGTATTTT. Complete variable domain (other parts from reference TRBV18 and TRBJ2-3): NAGVMQNPRHLVRRRGQEARLRCSPMKGHSHVYWYRQLPEEGLKFMVYLQKENIIDESGMPKERFSAEFPKEGPSILRIQQVVRGDSAAYFCASSPMVGQGPDTQYFGPGTRLTVL.

This clone has a handful of counts. V usage is TRBV12-5 and J usage is TRBJ1-5; 7 bases line up with TRBD1. The CDR3 consists of 16 residues. Germline assignment: CDR1 LGHNT and CDR2 FRNRAP. The V and J ends lost 4 bases and 3 bases, in that order; junction bases with no gene match: 9. This CDR3 is CASGSDRWPFNQPQHF. The CDR3 region has the DNA TGTGCTAGTGGTTCGGACAGGTGGCCCTTCAATCAGCCCCAGCATTTT.

This clone was picked up one time. V gene TRBV20-1 combines with J gene TRBJ2-7; 7 nucleotides agree with TRBD1. The CDR3 is made up of 15 amino acids. Trimming at V came to 3 bases and at J to 8 bases, leaving 16 bases not matched to a gene. In germline, CDR1 is DFQATT, CDR2 SNEGSKA (reference sequence). CDR3 DNA sequence: TGCAGTGCTAGTACACCCCTGACCACAGGGGTAAAGCAGTACTTC. As protein: CSASTPLTTGVKQYF.

The V gene is TRBV20-1, the J gene TRBJ2-7; 12 bases line up with TRBD2. V trimming: 3 bases; J trimming: 5 bases; junction bases outside the gene matches: 8. The length of the CDR3 is 15 residues. Germline CDR1 is DFQATT and CDR2 is SNEGSKA (reference sequence). DNA for the CDR3: TGCAGTGCTAGTAGACTAGCGGGAGCGAGTCACGAGCAGTACTTC. It encodes CSASRLAGASHEQYF.

The chain combines TRBV18 with TRBJ2-5; TRBD2 matches at 11 bases. CDR3 length: 15 residues. V dropped 3 bases and J dropped 3; count of bases not matched to a gene: 3. Germline CDR1 is KGHSH and CDR2 is LQKENI. CDR3 sequence: CASSPTSGEEETQYF. In DNA, the CDR3 is TGTGCCAGCTCACCGACTAGCGGGGAGGAAGAGACCCAGTACTTC.

This clone was seen more than once but under ten times. V and J are TRBV2 and TRBJ2-7, with 7 bases aligning to TRBD1. The J segment lost 0 bases and the V segment lost 4 bases, leaving 3 bases of the junction unmatched. The CDR3 covers 14 residues. Germline CDR1 and CDR2: SNHLY and FYNNEI. In nucleotides, the CDR3 is TGTGCCAGCAGTGTACAGGGGTCCTCCTACGAGCAGTACTTC. Encoded protein: CASSVQGSSYEQYF.

The chain carries TRBV6-5 and TRBJ1-4; 9 bases match TRBD1. Germline V gene lookup returns CDR1 MNHEY and CDR2 SVGAGI. CDR3 size: 15 residues. J lost 7 bases, V lost 6 bases, and 9 bases had no gene match. The CDR3 bases are TGTGCCAGCAGAGACGGACAGGGGCGCGGTGAAAAACTGTTTTTT. Translating gives CASRDGQGRGEKLFF.

The CDR3 coding sequence is TGTGCCAGCAGTTTCGGAGGGCGGGGTTCACCCCTCCACTTT. Its protein is CASSFGGRGSPLHF. This chain uses TRBV27 with TRBJ1-6; D is unresolved. This CDR3 has 14 residues. The V gene's germline CDR1 is MNHEY and CDR2 SMNVEV (reference sequence). V gave up 3 bases and J gave up 9 bases, with 12 bases separating them.

This clone was recorded only once. The chain links TRBV5-1 to TRBJ2-7, with D possibly being TRBD1 (6 bases). The CDR3 totals 14 residues. CDR1 is SGHRS, CDR2 YFSETQ, per germline. Trimming pared 4 bases from V and 3 bases from J, leaving 14 bases between. CDR3 protein: CASSLSGDNYEQYF. The CDR3 bases are TGCGCCAGCAGCCTGTCTGGGGACAACTACGAGCAGTACTTC.

This sequence joins TRBV6-6 and TRBJ2-3, with 13 positions matching TRBD2. Germline CDR1 is MNHNY and CDR2 is SVGAGI (reference sequence). V gave up 1 base and J gave up 6 bases; unmatched junction bases: 4. There are 16 residues in the CDR3. CDR3: CASSYWTSGGPDTQYF. The CDR3 nucleotides are TGTGCCAGCAGTTACTGGACTAGCGGGGGCCCCGATACGCAGTATTTT.

J is TRBJ2-1 and V is TRBV18, with D possibly TRBD1 on 6 matching bases. The CDR3 sequence is 15 residues long. Trimming shortened V by 2 bases and J by 2 bases, and 10 bases separated the two germline ends. From germline, CDR1 is KGHSH and CDR2 LQKENI. The CDR3 protein is CASSPTTGTYNEQFF. The CDR3 bases are TGTGCCAGCTCACCAACGACAGGCACCTACAATGAGCAGTTCTTC.

The chain is built from TRBV7-6 and TRBJ1-1, with D possibly matching TRBD1 (5 bases). CDR3 length: 15 residues. Germline-derived CDR1 and CDR2 are SGHVS and FNYEAQ. Trimming removed 7 bases at V and 4 bases at J, with 19 bases between. CDR3 sequence (DNA): TGTGCCAGCACCCTTAGCGGGGGAATGGGCACTGAAGCTTTCTTT. As protein: CASTLSGGMGTEAFF.

The chain couples TRBV5-1 to TRBJ1-1; a possible D gene is TRBD1 (5 bases). Germline CDR1 is SGHRS and CDR2 is YFSETQ. The CDR3 length is 13 residues. V shed 4 bases and J shed 5 bases, with 12 bases lying between them. The CDR3 coding sequence is TGCGCCAGCAGCCGCAGGGAGGGGACTGAAGCTTTCTTT. This gives the protein CASSRREGTEAFF.